The 32 T cell receptor beta chains given below trace back to one sample, sequenced in a study of blood T cell repertoires in COVID-19. Sequencing was performed with immunoSEQ multiplex PCR; in TCRdb, only in-frame clones are kept and a portion is missing. The sample lists around 290,000 clones, 75% to 95% occurring once. The source material was PBMCs or T cells enriched from blood (not recorded which). The receptor source for this set is a young woman who had recovered from COVID-19.

The chain links TRBV10-2 to TRBJ1-3, with D hard to call. The germline gives CDR1 WSHSY, CDR2 SAAADI. This CDR3 is built from 14 residues. The germline V and J ends were trimmed by 2 bases and 0 bases, with 5 bases remaining between them. CDR3 sequence (DNA): TGCGCCAGCAGTGAGCGCTACTCTGGAAACACCATATATTTT. Translated, it gives CASSERYSGNTIYF.

The rearrangement uses TRBV30 and TRBJ2-2; 15 nucleotides agree with TRBD2. Trimming removed 2 bases from V and 4 bases from J; junction bases left unmatched: 5. The CDR3 runs 17 residues. From germline, CDR1 is GTSNPN and CDR2 SVGIG (reference sequence). Here the CDR3 DNA reads TGTGCCTGGAGTCCGGGACTAGCGGGAGGTGGCACCGGGGAGCTGTTTTTT. Its protein product is CAWSPGLAGGGTGELFF.

The rearrangement links TRBV28 to TRBJ2-1; 8 bases fit TRBD2. There are 16 residues in the CDR3. Germline V gene data show CDR1 as MDHEN and CDR2 as SYDVKM. V shed 3 bases and J 2 bases; nucleotides not matched to a gene: 6. Here the CDR3 reads CASSFAQRGPYNEQFF. The CDR3 DNA sequence: TGTGCCAGCAGTTTTGCCCAGCGGGGGCCCTACAATGAGCAGTTCTTC.

The V gene is TRBV2, the J gene TRBJ2-3; possible D gene TRBD1, 6 bases. Trimming took off 6 bases at V and 2 bases at J, with 15 bases between the two ends. Germline V gene data show CDR1 as SNHLY and CDR2 as FYNNEI. The CDR3 runs to 15 residues. CDR3 loop: CASRIGQTYTDTQYF. In DNA, the CDR3 is TGTGCCAGCAGGATAGGACAGACCTACACAGATACGCAGTATTTT.

The chain carries TRBV7-8 and TRBJ1-2; D gene uncertain. Germline V gene data show CDR1 as SGHVS and CDR2 as FQNEAQ. The length of the CDR3 is 16 residues. Between the trimmed V and J ends, which lost 5 bases and 0 bases, there was a span of 16 bases. The CDR3 spells CASSPGAASPNYGYTF. The CDR3 DNA follows: TGTGCCAGCAGCCCTGGAGCCGCCAGCCCTAACTATGGCTACACCTTC.

This clone was counted once. This sequence joins TRBV5-5 and TRBJ2-6; 7 positions agree with TRBD2. The J segment lost 3 bases and the V segment lost 4 bases, leaving 4 bases of the junction unmatched. Germline CDR1 SGHKS, CDR2 YYEKEE (reference sequence). The CDR3 extends over 15 amino acids. The CDR3 DNA is TGTGCCAGCAGCCTCGGGGGGAATGGGGCCAACGTCCTGACTTTC. This encodes CASSLGGNGANVLTF. Full variable domain (rest looked up from reference TRBV5-5 and TRBJ2-6): DAGVTQSPTHLIKTRGQQVTLRCSPISGHKSVSWYQQVLGQGPQFIFQYYEKEERGRGNFPDRFSARQFPNYSSELNVNALLLGDSALYLCASSLGGNGANVLTFGAGSRLTVL.

CDR3 sequence (DNA): TGTGCCAGCAGAGGGACAGGGGGACCCGAGCAGTACTTC. Amino acids: CASRGTGGPEQYF. The rearrangement uses TRBV6-5 and TRBJ2-7; TRBD1 matches at 11 bases. Germline values: CDR1 MNHEY, CDR2 SVGAGI. The CDR3 loop spans 13 amino acids. The trim removed 6 bases at V and 6 bases at J, leaving 4 bases unmatched.

This chain links TRBV28 with TRBJ1-5, with a tentative D call TRBD1 (6 bases). The CDR3 is 14 amino acids. Germline CDR1 reads MDHEN; CDR2 reads SYDVKM. Trimming cost V 4 bases and J 2 bases, with 9 bases left between them. The CDR3 DNA is TGTGCCAGCAGTTCACAGGGTGGCAATCAGCCCCAGCATTTT. Protein: CASSSQGGNQPQHF.

This rearrangement joins TRBV19 to TRBJ2-3; 7 nucleotides match TRBD1. This CDR3 comprises 15 residues. Trimming cost V 6 bases and J 2 bases; bases outside gene matches: 8. Germline CDR1 LNHDA, CDR2 SQIVND (reference sequence). CDR3 coding DNA: TGTGCCAGTAGATCACAGGGGTCTATCACAGATACGCAGTATTTT. Encoded protein: CASRSQGSITDTQYF.

The rearrangement joins TRBV29-1 to TRBJ2-3; D gene unclear. Trimming shortened V by 2 bases and J by 0 bases, and 6 bases separated the two germline ends. This CDR3 contains 13 residues. The V gene's germline CDR1 is SQVTM and CDR2 ANQGSEA. CDR3 sequence (DNA): TGCAGCGTTGAACAAGCTAGCACAGATACGCAGTATTTT. Protein product: CSVEQASTDTQYF.

The gene calls are TRBV28 and TRBJ2-2; tentative D call: TRBD2 (5 bases). V was clipped by 7 bases and J by 4 bases, with 10 bases between them. Germline assignment: CDR1 MDHEN and CDR2 SYDVKM. The CDR3 loop spans 13 amino acids. CDR3 region: CASITRSTGELFF. As DNA, the CDR3 is TGTGCCAGCATCACTAGAAGCACCGGGGAGCTGTTTTTT.

This clone has just a few counts. The chain combines TRBV10-2 with TRBJ1-5; D may be TRBD1 (6 bases). The V gene lost 6 bases and the J gene lost 0 bases, with 12 bases spanning the gap. CDR3 length: 15 residues. Per germline, CDR1 WSHSY and CDR2 SAAADI. The CDR3 DNA sequence: TGCGCCAGCAGGGAACAGGGATATAGCAATCAGCCCCAGCATTTT. It translates to CASREQGYSNQPQHF.

The V and J genes are TRBV2 and TRBJ1-4; a possible D gene is TRBD1 (6 bases). The germline V and J ends were trimmed by 10 bases and 5 bases, with 20 bases remaining between them. The CDR3 runs to 15 residues. The germline V gene has CDR1 SNHLY and CDR2 FYNNEI. The CDR3 DNA reads TGTGCCACCAAAAGAAGGGACACACCGAATGAAAAACTGTTTTTT. Translation: CATKRRDTPNEKLFF.

This chain joins TRBV6-6 and TRBJ1-1; 7 nucleotides match TRBD1. V dropped 6 bases and J dropped 13; count of bases not matched to a gene: 14. CDR1 is MNHNY, CDR2 SVGAGI, per germline (reference sequence). This CDR3 contains 13 residues. CDR3 DNA sequence: TGTGCCAGCAGCCTCGACAGGGCTACGCCGGATTTCTTT. It codes for CASSLDRATPDFF.

The chain combines TRBV4-1 with TRBJ2-6; D perhaps matches TRBD1 (6 bases). The V gene lost 4 bases and the J gene lost 2 bases, with 15 bases spanning the gap. Germline V gives CDR1 MGHRA, CDR2 YSYEKL. The CDR3 is 17 residues long. The CDR3 DNA sequence: TGCGCCAGCAGCCCAGGGGCCAGCCGCACTGGGGCCAACGTCCTGACTTTC. Its translation is CASSPGASRTGANVLTF.

The V and J genes are TRBV4-2 and TRBJ2-3, with TRBD2 as a possible D gene (5 bases). The length of the CDR3 is 14 residues. The ends were cut back, 1 base at V and 7 bases at J, with 12 bases in the middle. Looked up from germline, CDR1 is LGHNA and CDR2 is YNFKEQ. DNA for the CDR3: TGTGCCAGCAGCCAAGGTCGAGGGTCGAATACGCAGTATTTT. This translates into CASSQGRGSNTQYF.

The chain combines TRBV5-1 with TRBJ2-1, with 13 bases identical to TRBD2. The CDR3 consists of 15 residues. From germline, CDR1 is SGHRS and CDR2 YFSETQ. The ends lost 4 bases at V and 5 bases at J; junction bases unmatched: 3. CDR3 region: CASSPLAGGNNEQFF. The CDR3, as DNA: TGCGCCAGCAGCCCACTAGCGGGAGGGAACAATGAGCAGTTCTTC.

A few counts support this clone. This chain joins TRBV9 and TRBJ2-1; a weak D match, TRBD2 (5 bases). CDR3 length: 14 residues. V shed 4 bases and J shed 5 bases, with 13 bases lying between them. Germline CDR1 reads SGDLS; CDR2 reads YYNGEE. The CDR3 loop is CASSLGVSDNEQFF. CDR3 coding DNA: TGTGCCAGCAGCCTCGGGGTATCCGACAATGAGCAGTTCTTC.

The rearrangement links TRBV28 to TRBJ1-1; possible D gene TRBD1, 5 bases. From germline, CDR1 is MDHEN and CDR2 SYDVKM. V lost 7 bases to trimming and J lost 14 bases, with 26 bases between them. The CDR3 loop spans 14 amino acids. CDR3 DNA: TGTGCCAGCAACGCTTGGGCCAGAACAATTGGGGCGTTCTTT. Protein sequence: CASNAWARTIGAFF.

This clone has more than one count but fewer than ten. The rearrangement uses TRBV11-2 and TRBJ1-6, with 8 bases aligning to TRBD1. The CDR3 length is 15 residues. Unmatched junction bases numbered 4, after V lost 4 bases and J lost 5 bases. Germline V gene sequence: CDR1 SGHAT, CDR2 FQNNGV. CDR3 bases: TGTGCCAGCAGCTCCGGACAGGGCCATAATTCACCCCTCCACTTT. Protein product: CASSSGQGHNSPLHF.

The rearrangement uses TRBV6-5 and TRBJ2-3; 10 nucleotides line up with TRBD1. This CDR3 has 15 residues. The J segment lost 1 base and the V segment lost 7 bases, leaving 5 bases of the junction unmatched. Per germline, CDR1 MNHEY and CDR2 SVGAGI. CDR3 DNA sequence: TGTGCCAGCACCCCCGGGACAGGGGGCACAGATACGCAGTATTTT. This sequence encodes CASTPGTGGTDTQYF.

CDR3: CASSANRGSYLAKNIQYF. The CDR3 nucleotides read TGTGCCAGCAGCGCAAACAGGGGGTCCTACCTAGCCAAAAACATTCAGTACTTC. The rearrangement uses TRBV7-2 and TRBJ2-4; 8 nucleotides align to TRBD1. Germline values: CDR1 SGHTA, CDR2 FQGNSA. The V and J ends lost 5 bases and 0 bases, in that order; junction bases with no gene match: 12. CDR3 size: 18 residues.

The gene calls are TRBV3-1 (or the pseudogene TRBV3-2) and TRBJ2-3, with a tentative D call TRBD2 (5 bases). Trimming removed 4 bases at V and 2 bases at J, with 16 bases between. Per germline, CDR1 LGHDT and CDR2 YNNKEL (reference sequence). The CDR3 runs to 16 residues. As DNA, the CDR3 is TGTGCCAGCAGCCTCCTCAGCGGAGTCCCCACAGATACGCAGTATTTT. As protein: CASSLLSGVPTDTQYF.

V usage is TRBV28 and J usage is TRBJ2-7; a possible D gene is TRBD2 (6 bases). The germline gives CDR1 MDHEN, CDR2 SYDVKM. This CDR3 has 16 residues. Trimming took 4 bases from V and 1 from J, leaving 17 bases between them. CDR3 amino acids: CASSSGVGTLSYEQYF. The CDR3 nucleotides are TGTGCCAGCAGTTCGGGAGTCGGGACTCTGTCCTACGAGCAGTACTTC.

This rearrangement joins TRBV6-2 or TRBV6-3 to TRBJ2-2, with a weak D call TRBD1 (6 bases). This CDR3 is built from 14 residues. Germline V lookup: CDR1 MNHEY, CDR2 SVGEGT. The V end lost 4 bases, the J end lost 7 bases, and 13 bases lay between the germline ends. CDR3 DNA: TGTGCCAGCAGTTCACAGGGCAGGTACGGGGAGCTGTTTTTT. It translates to CASSSQGRYGELFF.

The rearrangement uses TRBV6-4 and TRBJ2-1; the D gene is possibly TRBD1 (6 bases). V was cut by 8 bases and J by 0 bases, with 8 bases left in between. This CDR3 spans 13 amino acids. Germline lookup yields CDR1 MRHNA and CDR2 SNTAGT. CDR3 sequence (DNA): TGTGCCAGCCGGGACATCTCCTACAATGAGCAGTTCTTC. It yields the protein CASRDISYNEQFF.

The chain recombines TRBV5-8 with TRBJ2-3, with 9 nucleotides matching TRBD2. Germline-derived CDR1 and CDR2 are SGHTS and YDEGEE. The CDR3 is 16 amino acids. With 0 bases clipped from V and 0 bases from J, the junction kept 2 bases outside the gene matches. The CDR3 loop reads CASSLEAGGSTDTQYF. CDR3 in DNA: TGTGCCAGCAGCTTGGAGGCGGGGGGGAGCACAGATACGCAGTATTTT.

This chain links TRBV30 with TRBJ2-7; a possible D gene is TRBD1 (6 bases). In germline, CDR1 is GTSNPN, CDR2 SVGIG (reference sequence). The V and J ends lost 5 bases and 3 bases respectively, with 11 bases between them. The CDR3 spans 12 residues. CDR3 DNA sequence: TGTGCCTGGTCGCAGGGGTACTACGAGCAGTACTTC. Residues: CAWSQGYYEQYF.

The CDR3 here is CASTGTGPYNEQFF. Here the CDR3 DNA reads TGTGCCAGTACCGGGACAGGACCTTACAATGAGCAGTTCTTC. The chain joins TRBV25-1 to TRBJ2-1; 8 bases fit TRBD1. The germline V gene encodes CDR1 MGHDK and CDR2 SYGVNS. Trimming removed 9 bases from V and 4 bases from J; junction bases left unmatched: 8. The CDR3 has 14 amino acids.

V usage is TRBV18 and J usage is TRBJ1-2, with D uncertain. The length of the CDR3 is 13 residues. The germline V gene has CDR1 KGHSH and CDR2 LQKENI. Trimming cost V 6 bases and J 4 bases, with 12 bases left between them. In DNA, the CDR3 is TGTGCCAGCTCGGATCGAGAGGGCTATGGCTACACCTTC. The encoded protein is CASSDREGYGYTF. Full variable domain (remainder filled in from reference TRBV18 and TRBJ1-2): NAGVMQNPRHLVRRRGQEARLRCSPMKGHSHVYWYRQLPEEGLKFMVYLQKENIIDESGMPKERFSAEFPKEGPSILRIQQVVRGDSAAYFCASSDREGYGYTFGSGTRLTVV.

The rearrangement joins TRBV2 to TRBJ2-1, with D tentatively TRBD1 (6 bases). The germline gives CDR1 SNHLY, CDR2 FYNNEI. V lost 3 bases and J 5 bases, leaving 8 bases between the germline ends. The CDR3 spans 13 residues. CDR3 sequence (DNA): TGTGCCAGCAGTGATAGGGGGAACAATGAGCAGTTCTTC. This gives the protein CASSDRGNNEQFF.

The chain is built from TRBV9 and TRBJ1-3, with 8 bases aligning to TRBD1. Trimming took 0 bases from V and 5 from J; bases not matched to a gene: 4. CDR3 length equals 15 residues. CDR1 SGDLS and CDR2 YYNGEE come from the germline V gene. The CDR3 is CASSVAPGGRNTIYF. The CDR3 DNA is TGTGCCAGCAGCGTAGCTCCAGGGGGCCGAAACACCATATATTTT.